Below are 4 T cell receptor beta chains sequenced from a single sample in a study of blood T cell repertoires in COVID-19 (dated by TCRdb to the early 2020s). The library was produced with the immunoSEQ multiplex PCR assay. Sourced from immuneACCESS, this table was stored by TCRdb with only in-frame sequences that have V and J called. A share of the clones is absent; for the studies checked, an unresolved V gene accounts for under half, and the remainder has no known explanation. Counted in this sample were 400,000 to 500,000 clones; roughly 90% of them appeared once. Of the sample, over 1.1% is held by the ten largest clones. The sequencing sample was made of peripheral blood. These receptor sequences come from a woman aged 25 to 39 with active or convalescent COVID-19.

CDR3 residues: CSVGWDRNQPQHF. DNA of the CDR3: TGCAGCGTTGGGTGGGACAGGAATCAGCCCCAGCATTTT. The rearrangement joins TRBV29-1 to TRBJ1-5, with 8 bases lining up with TRBD1. CDR3 length equals 13 residues. Germline assignment: CDR1 SQVTM and CDR2 ANQGSEA. Germline trimming cut 4 bases from V and 4 bases from J; bases unmatched to any gene: 3.

This chain links TRBV27 with TRBJ1-6, with 8 bases identical to TRBD1. V gave up 1 base and J gave up 8 bases; unmatched junction bases: 4. This CDR3 is 15 amino acids long. CDR1 and CDR2 (germline): MNHEY, SMNVEV (reference sequence). The CDR3 here is CASSLYLGQDSPLHF. In DNA, the CDR3 is TGTGCCAGCAGTTTATATCTGGGACAGGATTCACCCCTCCACTTT.

The CDR3 nucleotides read TGTGCCAGCAGTGAGGCGGAAAACACCATATATTTT. Amino acid sequence: CASSEAENTIYF. The V gene is TRBV6-1, the J gene TRBJ1-3; no definite D call. This CDR3 contains 12 residues. Germline CDR1 and CDR2: MNHNS and SASEGT. V was cut by 3 bases and J by 6 bases, with 6 bases left in between.

The V call is TRBV19, the J call TRBJ1-4; 7 nucleotides agree with TRBD1. CDR1 is LNHDA, CDR2 SQIVND, per germline (reference sequence). The ends lost 6 bases at V and 6 bases at J; junction bases unmatched: 7. This CDR3 is 14 amino acids long. The CDR3 bases are TGTGCCAGTAGGCAGACAGGGTGGGATGAAAAACTGTTTTTT. Its protein is CASRQTGWDEKLFF.